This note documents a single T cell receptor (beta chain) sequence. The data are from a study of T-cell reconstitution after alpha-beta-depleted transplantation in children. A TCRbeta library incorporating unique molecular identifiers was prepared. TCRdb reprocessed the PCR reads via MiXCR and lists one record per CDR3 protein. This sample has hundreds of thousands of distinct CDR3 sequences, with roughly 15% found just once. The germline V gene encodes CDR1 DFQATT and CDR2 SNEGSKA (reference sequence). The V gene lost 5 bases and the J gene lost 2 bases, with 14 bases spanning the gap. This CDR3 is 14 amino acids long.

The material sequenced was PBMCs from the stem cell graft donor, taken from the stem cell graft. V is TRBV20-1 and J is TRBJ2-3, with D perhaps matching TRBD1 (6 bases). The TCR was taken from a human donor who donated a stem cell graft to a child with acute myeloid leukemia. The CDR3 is CSAEGQSLTDTQYF. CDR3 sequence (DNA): TGCAGTGCTGAAGGACAGAGCCTCACAGATACGCAGTATTTT.